This TCR beta chain was recorded in a study of T cell responses to AZD1222 COVID-19 vaccine. Study results and caveats: Mostly white British, mostly female donors; authors suggested clonal diversity may be underestimated.

Here immunoSEQ multiplex PCR was the method, and the copy in TCRdb shows in-frame clones only, minus some. The table includes under 70,000 clones, roughly 80% detected once. As to this clone: The antigen is not known.

There are 15 residues in the CDR3. Germline-derived CDR1 and CDR2 are SGHVS and FQNEAQ. V was cut by 5 bases and J by 8 bases, with 18 bases left in between. This sequence originates from an adult in good health. V gene TRBV7-8 combines with J gene TRBJ1-4, with a tentative D call TRBD1 (6 bases). The starting material was peripheral blood, obtained on day 0 of AZD1222 vaccination. Here the CDR3 reads CASSVWGQGREKLFF. In DNA, the CDR3 is TGTGCCAGCAGCGTATGGGGGCAGGGGCGCGAAAAACTGTTTTTT.